This TCR beta chain was found in a study of tumor and adjacent non-tumor tissue in lung cancer. About the study: Patients comprised over 9 adenocarcinoma, 2 squamous cell carcinoma and 1 small cell lung cancer. Patients were aged about 30 to 80, nine to eleven men and 4 to 6 women, stage I to III. Study-level findings and limits: Compared with tumor, normal lung showed significantly lower TCR diversity. Top 100 clones took a larger repertoire share in normal lung.

Notes on this clonotype: Antigen specificity is unknown. Without the conserved terminal phenylalanine or tryptophan, this CDR3 likely stems from a read error.

The library came from three nested PCR rounds adapted from ARM-PCR protocols. TCRdb re-derived calls from the multiplex PCR reads in MiXCR, one entry per CDR3 protein. This table has more than 60,000 distinct CDR3 sequences, 76% appearing once. RNA was extracted from bulk tissue without any cell sorting. This non-tumor lung sample came from over 3 cm beyond the tumor edge. V was clipped by 0 bases and J by 3 bases; unmatched bases: 5. Germline V gene data show CDR1 as SGHNT and CDR2 as YYREEE (reference sequence). The CDR3 covers 15 residues. The chain links TRBV5-4 to TRBJ2-5; TRBD1 matches 7 bases. Sequencing was done on a sample of distant non-tumor lung tissue. This clonotype was obtained from a man aged 55 to 70 with non-small cell lung cancer. The chain's CDR3 is CASSLGTGNKETQYY. CDR3 bases: TGTGCCAGCAGCTTGGGGACAGGAAACAAAGAGACCCAGTACTAC.